Listed below are T cell receptor beta chains from one sample, sequenced in a study of T-cell memory formation after mild COVID-19. TCRdb itself ran the 5' RACE reads through MiXCR, one entry per CDR3 protein. The table includes 500,000 to 600,000 distinct CDR3 sequences, over 15% detected once. Sequenced sample: PBMCs or a T cell subset sorted from them (not recorded which). These receptor sequences come from an adult woman who had mild COVID-19 (a few samples of this study predate the infection). Cell type and time point are not known. Both conserved end residues are part of each CDR3. The order of the fields is clone size, V gene, J gene, D gene, CDR3 protein, CDR3 DNA. The D gene is left open where the match is weak. A clone size is listed for some rows: how often the clone was seen (once, few, many), or a class if it is expanded.

many,TRBV12-3/TRBV12-4,TRBJ2-6,TRBD1,CASRHRDSEFSGANVLTF,TGTGCCAGCAGGCACCGGGACAGTGAATTCTCTGGGGCCAACGTCCTGACTTTC
.,TRBV5-1,TRBJ1-6,.,CASSLSQGVSNSPLHF,TGCGCCAGCAGCTTGTCACAGGGCGTGAGTAATTCACCCCTCCACTTT
few,TRBV20-1,TRBJ2-5,.,CSASWTVRGIGETQYF,TGCAGTGCTAGTTGGACAGTGAGGGGTATAGGGGAGACCCAGTACTTC
few,TRBV7-9,TRBJ2-5,TRBD2,CASSLPPGAGDPPQYF,TGTGCCAGCAGCTTACCGCCTGGGGCGGGGGACCCCCCACAGTACTTC
.,TRBV5-5,TRBJ1-1,.,CASSRLTEHMNTEAFF,TGTGCCAGCAGCCGTTTGACGGAACACATGAACACTGAAGCTTTCTTT
.,TRBV24-1,TRBJ2-2,TRBD1,CATSRQGTGELFF,TGTGCCACCAGCAGACAGGGTACCGGGGAGCTGTTTTTT
.,TRBV12-3/TRBV12-4,TRBJ2-7,.,CASSLDYDISYEQYF,TGTGCCAGCAGTTTAGACTATGACATTTCATACGAGCAGTACTTC
.,TRBV7-2,TRBJ2-1,.,CASSSPGQYQKNEQFF,TGTGCCAGCAGCTCACCGGGGCAATACCAAAAAAATGAGCAGTTCTTC
.,TRBV18,TRBJ2-7,.,CASSPLDTSYEQYF,TGTGCCAGCTCACCACTGGACACATCCTACGAGCAGTACTTC
.,TRBV3-1,TRBJ2-1,TRBD2,CASSQDLAGGAYNEQFF,TGTGCCAGCAGCCAAGATTTAGCGGGGGGTGCCTACAATGAGCAGTTCTTC
.,TRBV6-6,TRBJ2-1,.,CASTFTTGNNEQFF,TGTGCCAGCACTTTCACGACAGGAAACAATGAGCAGTTCTTC
.,TRBV5-1,TRBJ2-6,.,CASSLVNSGANVLTF,TGCGCCAGCAGCTTGGTGAACTCTGGGGCCAACGTCCTGACTTTC
.,TRBV9,TRBJ1-2,TRBD1,CASSPLGTGGGYTF,TGTGCCAGCAGCCCCCTCGGGACAGGGGGTGGCTACACCTTC
few,TRBV5-1,TRBJ2-3,.,CASSPRVSSYADTQYF,TGCGCCAGCAGCCCCCGGGTCTCTAGTTACGCAGATACGCAGTATTTT
few,TRBV4-3,TRBJ2-7,.,CASSQDLTGEQYF,TGCGCCAGCAGCCAGGACCTCACTGGGGAGCAGTACTTC